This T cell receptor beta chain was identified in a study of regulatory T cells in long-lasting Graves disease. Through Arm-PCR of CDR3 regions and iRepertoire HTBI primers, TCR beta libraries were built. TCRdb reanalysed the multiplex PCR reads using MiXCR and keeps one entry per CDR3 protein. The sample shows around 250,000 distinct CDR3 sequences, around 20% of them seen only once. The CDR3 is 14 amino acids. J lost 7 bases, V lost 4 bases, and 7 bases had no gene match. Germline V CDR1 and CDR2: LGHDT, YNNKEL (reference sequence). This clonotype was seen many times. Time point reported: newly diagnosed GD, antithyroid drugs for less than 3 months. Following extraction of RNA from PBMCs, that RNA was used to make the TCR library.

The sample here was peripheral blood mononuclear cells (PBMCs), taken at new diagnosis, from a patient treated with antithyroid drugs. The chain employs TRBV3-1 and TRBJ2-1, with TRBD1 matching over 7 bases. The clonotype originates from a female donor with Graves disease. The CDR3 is CASSPDRVRNEQFF. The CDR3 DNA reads TGTGCCAGCAGCCCAGACAGGGTTCGGAATGAGCAGTTCTTC.